The source of this TCR beta chain is a study of shared clonotypes between healthy human individuals. Study outcomes and limitations: Sequencing depth was a factor that was expected to affect clonotype sharing among donors. The represented genetic and exposure-history diversity was limited by the small number of donors. Sampling covered nothing but blood. Tissue TCR repertoires likely differ from those found in blood.

On this clone: As yet, its antigen is unknown.

Once extracted for a subset, genomic DNA was divided evenly among several immunoSEQ plates. Profiling relied on immunoSEQ multiplex PCR, and the TCRdb table lists in-frame clones only, not all of them. Among about 460,000 clones listed, around 77% were seen once. From germline, CDR1 is KGHSH and CDR2 LQKENI. The CDR3 spans 12 residues. Trimming took 0 bases from V and 6 from J, leaving 6 bases between them. This clonotype was obtained from a middle-aged woman in good health. Some clones in this sample may be carry-over from other donors' samples. The specimen was PBMCs. The chain uses TRBV18 and TRBJ2-7; D ambiguous. CDR3 residues: CASSPPNSEQYF. The CDR3, as DNA: TGTGCCAGCTCACCACCCAACTCCGAGCAGTACTTC.